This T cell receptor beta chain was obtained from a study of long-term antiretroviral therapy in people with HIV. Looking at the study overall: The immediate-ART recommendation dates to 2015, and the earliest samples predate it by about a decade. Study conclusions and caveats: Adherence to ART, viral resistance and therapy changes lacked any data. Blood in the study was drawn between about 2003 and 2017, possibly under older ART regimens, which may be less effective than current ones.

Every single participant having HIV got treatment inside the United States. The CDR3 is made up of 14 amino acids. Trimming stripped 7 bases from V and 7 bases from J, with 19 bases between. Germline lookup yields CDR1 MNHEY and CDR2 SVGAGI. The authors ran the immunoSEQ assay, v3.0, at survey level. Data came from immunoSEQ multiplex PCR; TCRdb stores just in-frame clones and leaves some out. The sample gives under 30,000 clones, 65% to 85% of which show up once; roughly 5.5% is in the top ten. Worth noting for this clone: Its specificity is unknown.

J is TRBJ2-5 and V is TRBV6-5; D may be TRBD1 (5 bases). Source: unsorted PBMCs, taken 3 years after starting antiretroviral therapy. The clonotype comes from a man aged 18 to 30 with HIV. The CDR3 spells CASKIIAGYGTQYF. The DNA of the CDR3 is TGTGCCAGCAAAATTATCGCAGGGTACGGGACCCAGTACTTC.